Shown below are 18 T cell receptor beta chains from a single sample sequenced in a study of OX40 agonist ivuxolimab in advanced cancers. Produced via immunoSEQ multiplex PCR; TCRdb's table is partial and in-frame only. The sample contains approximately 82,000 clones, over 85% of which appear only once. The sample in question was CD4+ or CD8+ T cells sorted from blood, obtained in a trial of the OX40 agonist ivuxolimab. All receptors derive from an adult with an advanced solid tumor such as melanoma, head and neck, liver or kidney cancer.

V and J are TRBV18 and TRBJ2-5; D ambiguous. The closer fit of TRBJ2-7 to the DNA end suggests the J call may be wrong. The CDR3 loop spans 12 amino acids. From germline, CDR1 is KGHSH and CDR2 LQKENI. This chain's CDR3 is CASSPTPNEQYF. The CDR3, as DNA: TGTGCCAGCTCCCCTACCCCCAACGAGCAGTACTTC.

CDR3 DNA sequence: TGCGCCAGCCTAGGAAGGCTAGCGGCATCCAATGAGCAGTTCTTC. Translating it yields CASLGRLAASNEQFF. V usage is TRBV10-1 and J usage is TRBJ2-1; 7 nucleotides match TRBD2. The CDR3 is 15 amino acids. With 8 bases clipped from V and 6 bases from J, the junction kept 13 bases outside the gene matches. The germline V gene has CDR1 WNHNN and CDR2 SYGVQD (reference sequence).

The chain joins TRBV5-1 to TRBJ2-7; TRBD1 matches at 10 bases. The germline V gene has CDR1 SGHRS and CDR2 YFSETQ. V dropped 0 bases and J dropped 4; count of bases not matched to a gene: 4. CDR3 length: 15 residues. DNA for the CDR3: TGCGCCAGCAGCTTGGCCTTGGACAGGGGGTACGAGCAGTACTTC. This gives the protein CASSLALDRGYEQYF.

The genes are TRBV5-1 and TRBJ1-6; possibly TRBD1 for D (6 bases). V shed 0 bases and J shed 7 bases, with 11 bases lying between them. CDR1 and CDR2 from the germline V gene are SGHRS and YFSETQ. This CDR3 region has 15 residues. The CDR3 region has the DNA TGCGCCAGCAGCTTGGCGGCAGGGGTAAATTCACCCCTCCACTTT. It is translated as CASSLAAGVNSPLHF.

V and J are TRBV18 and TRBJ1-2; D ambiguous. From germline, CDR1 is KGHSH and CDR2 LQKENI. With 1 base removed from V and 4 bases from J, the gap between germline ends came to 13 bases. This CDR3 is built from 15 residues. CDR3 nucleotides: TGTGCCAGCTCACCACAAGCAGAGGGAAGCTATGGCTACACCTTC. Translated: CASSPQAEGSYGYTF.

V is TRBV6-6 and J is TRBJ2-1, with TRBD1 matching over 7 bases. There are 14 residues in the CDR3. The junction had 6 bases not matched to a gene; V was cut back by 6 bases and J by 4 bases. CDR1 is MNHNY, CDR2 SVGAGI, per germline (reference sequence). CDR3 bases: TGTGCCAGCAGCCAATCGGACAGGTACAATGAGCAGTTCTTC. Amino acids: CASSQSDRYNEQFF.

CDR3 nucleotides: TGTGCCAGTAGTCGTCTCCGGGAAGAGACCCAGTACTTC. The encoded protein is CASSRLREETQYF. The chain has TRBV19 and TRBJ2-5, with D unclear. Germline CDR1 reads LNHDA; CDR2 reads SQIVND (reference sequence). Trimming shortened V by 5 bases and J by 3 bases, and 10 bases separated the two germline ends. The CDR3 is 13 residues long.

This chain connects TRBV19 to TRBJ1-1; TRBD1 might be the D (5 bases). Germline-derived CDR1 and CDR2 are LNHDA and SQIVND (reference sequence). The CDR3 has 17 residues. Trimming pared 6 bases from V and 5 bases from J, leaving 25 bases between. The CDR3 DNA reads as TGTGCCAGTAGGAAATCAGGGTACGGTGACACCGGGACTGAAGCTTTCTTT. It yields the protein CASRKSGYGDTGTEAFF.

This clone was seen once. The chain uses TRBV5-1 and TRBJ2-1; 12 nucleotides agree with TRBD2. This CDR3 contains 16 residues. Germline CDR1 SGHRS, CDR2 YFSETQ. J lost 9 bases, V lost 6 bases, and 13 bases had no gene match. CDR3 loop: CASNQDTPGLAGEQFF. CDR3 coding DNA: TGCGCCAGCAATCAGGACACACCGGGACTAGCGGGTGAGCAGTTCTTC.

The genes are TRBV19 and TRBJ1-5; D gene ambiguous. V lost 5 bases, J lost 4 bases, and 18 bases lay in between. This CDR3 has 16 residues. Germline V lookup: CDR1 LNHDA, CDR2 SQIVND (reference sequence). The chain's CDR3 is CASSDRALSSNQPQHF. In nucleotides, the CDR3 is TGTGCCAGTAGTGACCGGGCCCTATCGAGTAATCAGCCCCAGCATTTT.

This clone was detected once. V gene TRBV29-1 combines with J gene TRBJ2-5; a weak D match, TRBD2 (6 bases). Germline lookup yields CDR1 SQVTM and CDR2 ANQGSEA. V shed 4 bases and J shed 0 bases, with 9 bases lying between them. The CDR3 has 13 amino acids. DNA for the CDR3: TGCAGCGTTGCCGGGGACTACCAAGAGACCCAGTACTTC. Amino acids: CSVAGDYQETQYF.

The rearrangement uses TRBV2 and TRBJ1-3; the D gene is possibly TRBD1 (5 bases). V shed 7 bases and J shed 1 base, with 11 bases lying between them. The CDR3 extends over 14 amino acids. In germline, CDR1 is SNHLY, CDR2 FYNNEI. In DNA form, the CDR3 reads TGTGCCAGCACCCGGGACCCGTCTGGAAACACCATATATTTT. Its translation is CASTRDPSGNTIYF.

The chain carries TRBV10-3 and TRBJ2-7; 9 bases map to TRBD1. Germline V gives CDR1 ENHRY, CDR2 SYGVKD. CDR3 length equals 16 residues. The V gene end was trimmed by 7 bases and the J gene end by 6 bases; junction bases not matched to a gene: 16. CDR3 DNA: TGTGCCATCACCAACCCGGGACAGGGTCCTCCGGGCGAGCAGTACTTC. Amino acid sequence: CAITNPGQGPPGEQYF.

The genes are TRBV10-1 and TRBJ2-7; D remains unclear. There are 13 residues in the CDR3. The germline V and J ends were trimmed by 9 bases and 3 bases, with 15 bases remaining between them. Germline assignment: CDR1 WNHNN and CDR2 SYGVQD (reference sequence). Written as DNA, the CDR3 is TGCGCCAGACACACCCTGGACGGCTACGAGCAGTACTTC. Residues: CARHTLDGYEQYF.

The chain employs TRBV5-1 and TRBJ1-2; TRBD1 matches at 8 bases. The CDR3 runs to 14 residues. J was trimmed by 7 bases and V by 0 bases; bases with no gene match: 5. Germline V lookup: CDR1 SGHRS, CDR2 YFSETQ. The CDR3 DNA reads TGCGCCAGCAGCTTGGGGACAGGGACATTTGGCTACACCTTC. It encodes CASSLGTGTFGYTF. Variable domain in full (rest from reference TRBV5-1 and TRBJ1-2): KAGVTQTPRYLIKTRGQQVTLSCSPISGHRSVSWYQQTPGQGLQFLFEYFSETQRNKGNFPGRFSGRQFSNSRSEMNVSTLELGDSALYLCASSLGTGTFGYTFGSGTRLTVV.

Worth noting for this clone: One end of the junction does not line up with germline, which may come from a read error. Other DNA sequences within the sample encode an identical CDR3. The chain employs TRBV30 and TRBJ2-2; tentatively, D is TRBD1 (6 bases). CDR1 is GTSNPN, CDR2 SVGIG, per germline (reference sequence). The CDR3 has 15 residues. In DNA form, the CDR3 reads TGTGCTTGGACCGGGACATCCGCGAACACCGGGGAGCTGTTTTTT. Residues: CAWTGTSANTGELFF.

This chain uses TRBV5-1 with TRBJ1-1; D possibly corresponds to TRBD1 (5 bases). The CDR3 covers 14 residues. The V end was cut by 0 bases, the J end by 1 base, with 7 bases between. In germline, CDR1 is SGHRS, CDR2 YFSETQ. The CDR3 DNA follows: TGCGCCAGCAGCTTGGGGGACGCGAACACTGAAGCTTTCTTT. It encodes CASSLGDANTEAFF.

V usage is TRBV5-1 and J usage is TRBJ2-1, with D maybe TRBD1 (5 bases). The germline gives CDR1 SGHRS, CDR2 YFSETQ. Trimming took off 4 bases at V and 7 bases at J, with 9 bases between the two ends. The CDR3 is 12 residues long. CDR3 in DNA: TGCGCCAGCAGCGGCCCAGGGAATGAGCAGTTCTTC. Amino acids: CASSGPGNEQFF.